A selection of T cell receptor beta chains follows, all from one sample in a study of beta chain features in type 1 diabetes. The assay was immunoSEQ multiplex PCR, and TCRdb's table has in-frame clones only and misses some. The table has approximately 40,000 clones, about 50% seen once. Sequencing input: stem cell memory CD4+ T cells from blood. Receptors were obtained from a woman under 40 in good health. The CDR3 runs from the conserved cysteine through the conserved F or W. D genes are given only for firm matches. Clone size appears in some rows only: once, few, many, or a class for an expanded clone.

D	J	V	size	DNA	CDR3
.	TRBJ2-7	TRBV29-1	few	TGCAGCGTCAGGGGAAAGGGGTACGAGCAGTACTTC	CSVRGKGYEQYF
TRBD1	TRBJ1-1	TRBV28	.	TGTGCCAGCAAACCAGGGGGCGCGAACACTGAAGCTTTCTTT	CASKPGGANTEAFF
TRBD2	TRBJ2-2	TRBV9	few	TGTGCCAGCAGCGTAGCATCCCTAGCGGGAGTCTCCGGGGAGCTGTTTTTT	CASSVASLAGVSGELFF
.	TRBJ1-5	TRBV28	.	TGTGCCAGCAGTATCCGGGGGGATAGCAATCAGCCCCAGCATTTT	CASSIRGDSNQPQHF
TRBD2	TRBJ2-1	TRBV6-1	.	TGTGCCTCGGGTCTGATGCGGGGGTCCTACAATGAGCAGTTCTTC	CASGLMRGSYNEQFF
TRBD1	TRBJ2-5	TRBV5-1	.	TGCGCCAGCAGCTTGAAAGGACAGGGGGCGTGGGGAGAGACCCAGTACTTC	CASSLKGQGAWGETQYF
TRBD2	TRBJ2-5	TRBV27	.	TGTGCCAGCAGGACGGGACTAGCGGGAGTGGAGACCCAGTACTTC	CASRTGLAGVETQYF
TRBD1	TRBJ2-7	TRBV10-3	.	TGTGCCATCAGGGACAGGGACCTCTACGAGCAGTACTTC	CAIRDRDLYEQYF
.	TRBJ2-5	TRBV30	.	TGTGCCTGGAGATCTGCATATCTGGACAGATACTTCCAAGAGACCCAGTACTTC	CAWRSAYLDRYFQETQYF
.	TRBJ1-1	TRBV19	few	TGTGCCAGTAGTAACCAGAGGGTTACTGAAGCTTTCTTT	CASSNQRVTEAFF
TRBD1	TRBJ1-2	TRBV29-1	few	TGCAGCGTTGTGGTGGGACAGGGGGTTATTAACTATGGCTACACCTTC	CSVVVGQGVINYGYTF
.	TRBJ2-2	TRBV5-6	.	TGTGCCAGCAGCTTGGCCGGGGGGCTGTACACCGGGGAGCTGTTTTTT	CASSLAGGLYTGELFF
.	TRBJ2-5	TRBV30	.	TGTGCCTGGAAATGGGGCGAACCGCCCCAAGAGACCCAGTACTTC	CAWKWGEPPQETQYF
TRBD2	TRBJ2-1	TRBV30	once	TGTGCCTGGACTAGCGGCGGGGGGGAGCAGTTCTTC	CAWTSGGGEQFF
.	TRBJ2-1	TRBV28	.	TGTGCCAGCAGTCCTGCAGGGGGGCTTAGGAATGAGCAGTTCTTC	CASSPAGGLRNEQFF
.	TRBJ2-7	TRBV4-2	.	TGTGCCAGCAGCCAAGAAGTAACCCATTTGAGCGGTAAGGGCTACGAGCAGTACTTC	CASSQEVTHLSGKGYEQYF
TRBD1	TRBJ1-5	TRBV2	.	TGTGCCAGCAGTCCACAGGGGGCTGAGCAGCCCCAGCATTTT	CASSPQGAEQPQHF
.	TRBJ1-5	TRBV18	.	TGTGCCAGCTCACCGCTCGGGTCTGATGGCAATCAGCCCCAGCATTTT	CASSPLGSDGNQPQHF
.	TRBJ2-7	TRBV7-2	once	TGTGCCAGCAGCCCGGGGGTCGGCTACGAGCAGTACTTC	CASSPGVGYEQYF
.	TRBJ2-1	TRBV5-1	.	TGCGCCAGCAGCTCCTCGAGCTCCTACAATGAGCAGTTCTTC	CASSSSSSYNEQFF
TRBD1	TRBJ1-1	TRBV27	once	TGTGCCAGCAGTTTATACCCGCCGCGGCAGGGGGCTTCTGGAACTGAAGCTTTCTTT	CASSLYPPRQGASGTEAFF
.	TRBJ2-7	TRBV7-2	.	TGTGCCAGCAGCCTCGGTTACTACGAGCAGTACTTC	CASSLGYYEQYF
.	TRBJ1-1	TRBV6-1	.	TGTGCCAGCAGTGAAGTTCCGCGGTCCGAAGCTTTCTTT	CASSEVPRSEAFF
TRBD2	TRBJ2-1	TRBV9	.	TGTGCCAGCAGCACCCAACCGGGACTACCTACGATGGAGCAGTTCTTC	CASSTQPGLPTMEQFF
.	TRBJ2-1	TRBV6-5	.	TGTGCCAGCAGTTACTCCCCGGTCCTATACAATGAGCAGTTCTTC	CASSYSPVLYNEQFF
.	TRBJ1-5	TRBV28	.	TGTGCCAGCAGTTTAATTGGCAGAAACGAATTAAATCAGCCCCAGCATTTT	CASSLIGRNELNQPQHF
TRBD2	TRBJ2-5	TRBV5-6	.	TGTGCCAGCAGCCTAAGTCGGCGCAGGGCGGGAGAGTACCAAGAGACCCAGTACTTC	CASSLSRRRAGEYQETQYF
.	TRBJ2-5	TRBV7-9	.	TGTGCCAGCAGCTTTCAAAATAGACTCCTAAGGGGTTCGGAGACCCAGCACTTC	CASSFQNRLLRGSETQHF
.	TRBJ2-3	TRBV7-2	.	TGTGCCAGCAGCTTAGGACCGGGACTCGCCGGGAGCACAGATACGCAGTATTTT	CASSLGPGLAGSTDTQYF
.	TRBJ2-7	TRBV6-5	.	TGTGCCAGCAGTTACAGGCGCGGGCAGTACTTC	CASSYRRGQYF
TRBD1	TRBJ1-2	TRBV6-5	.	TGTGCCAGCAGGGGAACAGGGGGCCCAGACTATGGCTACACCTTC	CASRGTGGPDYGYTF
.	TRBJ2-4	TRBV28	few	TGTGCCAGCAGTTTAACGTTCCTCGGGGACATTCAGTACTTC	CASSLTFLGDIQYF
.	TRBJ1-1	TRBV20-1	.	TGCAGTGCTCCGGGGGACACTGAAGCTTTCTTT	CSAPGDTEAFF
.	TRBJ2-5	TRBV10-3	.	TGTGCCATCAGTGAGCGGGAGCAAGAGACCCAGTACTTC	CAISEREQETQYF
.	TRBJ2-7	TRBV28	.	TGTGCCAGCAGTTCTTTCTACGAGCAGTACTTC	CASSSFYEQYF
TRBD2	TRBJ2-1	TRBV7-9	few	TGTGCCAGCAGCTTATCGGGACTAGCGGGGCGGAATGAGCAGTTCTTC	CASSLSGLAGRNEQFF
.	TRBJ2-3	TRBV13	.	TGTGCCAGCAGCTCGTTTCGCGGAGGGGGCCCAGATACGCAGTATTTT	CASSSFRGGGPDTQYF
.	TRBJ2-3	TRBV7-9	few	TGTGCCAGCAGCTTTGGTGGAGCCACAGATACGCAGTATTTT	CASSFGGATDTQYF
TRBD2	TRBJ2-7	TRBV10-3	.	TGTGCCATCAGTGAGCCCCTAACAGGTCGTCCCGGGACTAGGGGCTACGAGCAGTACTTC	CAISEPLTGRPGTRGYEQYF
TRBD2	TRBJ2-1	TRBV7-2	.	TGTGCCAGCAGCTTAGCAGCGGGAGGGGGGAATGAGCAGTTCTTC	CASSLAAGGGNEQFF
TRBD2	TRBJ2-1	TRBV9	once	TGTGCCAGCAGCGTAGTTCAAGGACTAGCGGGAGCGAATGAGCAGTTCTTC	CASSVVQGLAGANEQFF
TRBD1	TRBJ1-4	TRBV2	few	TGTGCCAGCAGTGAAAAGGGGGCGGATAATGAAAAACTGTTTTTT	CASSEKGADNEKLFF
.	TRBJ1-1	TRBV11-2	once	TGTGCCAGCAGCTTCGGACAGATTCCGACTGAAGCTTTCTTT	CASSFGQIPTEAFF